A selection of T cell receptor beta chains follows, all from one sample in a study of blood T cell repertoires in COVID-19. Profiling relied on immunoSEQ multiplex PCR, and the TCRdb table lists in-frame clones only, not all of them. The sample includes some 240,000 clones, 70% to 85% of them seen just once. Sequencing used peripheral blood. Receptor source: a man in his fifties with active or convalescent COVID-19. The CDR3 runs from the conserved cysteine through the conserved F or W. The order of the fields is CDR3 length, clone size, D gene, J gene, V gene, CDR3 protein, CDR3 DNA. D genes are given only for firm matches. Clone size appears in some rows only: once, few, many, or a class for an expanded clone.

>16|.|.|TRBJ1-2|TRBV7-8
CASSLVAGRGYYGYTF
TGTGCCAGCAGCTTAGTTGCAGGGAGGGGGTACTATGGCTACACCTTC
>13|.|TRBD1|TRBJ1-2|TRBV14
CASSQGQGYGYTF
TGTGCCAGCAGCCAGGGACAGGGCTATGGCTACACCTTC
>14|once|.|TRBJ1-2|TRBV7-9
CASSLGGVDYGYTF
TGTGCCAGCAGCTTAGGGGGGGTCGACTATGGCTACACCTTC
>13|.|.|TRBJ2-1|TRBV6-5
CASSFMGHNEQFF
TGTGCCAGCAGTTTTATGGGCCACAATGAGCAGTTCTTC
>15|.|.|TRBJ1-1|TRBV7-2
CASSLGWGGSTEAFF
TGTGCCAGCAGCTTAGGTTGGGGAGGGTCCACTGAAGCTTTCTTT
>18|.|TRBD1|TRBJ2-1|TRBV19
CASSITGTGVLFYNEQFF
TGTGCCAGTAGTATAACAGGGACAGGGGTCCTCTTTTACAATGAGCAGTTCTTC
>13|.|.|TRBJ1-1|TRBV11-3
CASSLVSNTEAFF
TGTGCCAGCAGCTTAGTATCGAACACTGAAGCTTTCTTT
>17|.|TRBD2|TRBJ2-5|TRBV2
CASSELLAGGPGETQYF
TGTGCCAGCAGTGAATTGCTAGCGGGAGGGCCAGGGGAGACCCAGTACTTC
>15|.|.|TRBJ2-7|TRBV10-1
CASSAGLLSSYEQYF
TGCGCCAGCAGCGCTGGACTCTTGAGCTCCTACGAGCAGTACTTC
>15|.|TRBD1|TRBJ1-1|TRBV4-3
CASSQERTGNTEAFF
TGCGCCAGCAGCCAAGAGCGGACAGGCAACACTGAAGCTTTCTTT
>13|.|.|TRBJ1-2|TRBV5-1
CASSLSENYGYTF
TGCGCCAGCAGCTTGTCTGAGAACTATGGCTACACCTTC
>14|once|TRBD1|TRBJ1-2|TRBV4-3
CASSQDRGVYGYTF
TGCGCCAGCAGCCAGGACAGGGGGGTCTATGGCTACACCTTC
>14|once|TRBD1|TRBJ2-3|TRBV28
CASSSGQDTDTQYF
TGTGCCAGCAGCTCGGGACAGGACACAGATACGCAGTATTTT
>13|.|.|TRBJ2-1|TRBV6-6
CASKQGTYNEQFF
TGTGCCAGCAAGCAAGGGACTTACAATGAGCAGTTCTTC
>13|.|.|TRBJ2-3|TRBV5-6
CASSELVVGTQYF
TGTGCCAGCAGTGAGCTAGTCGTTGGTACGCAGTATTTT
>16|.|.|TRBJ2-2|TRBV11-1
CASTPGGQADTGELFF
TGTGCCAGCACCCCAGGAGGCCAGGCGGACACCGGGGAGCTGTTTTTT
>15|few|TRBD1|TRBJ1-6|TRBV7-3
CASSLLGQGDSPLHF
TGTGCCAGCAGCTTATTAGGACAGGGGGATTCACCCCTCCACTTT
>13|.|TRBD1|TRBJ1-2|TRBV28
CATGGQGVRGYTF
TGTGCCACAGGGGGACAGGGGGTAAGAGGCTACACCTTC
>13|.|.|TRBJ1-3|TRBV5-6
CASSVDRGNTIYF
TGTGCCAGCAGCGTGGACAGAGGAAACACCATATATTTT
>16|.|TRBD1|TRBJ1-5|TRBV7-9
CASSLRTGRGNQPQHF
TGTGCCAGCAGCTTAAGGACAGGACGGGGCAATCAGCCCCAGCATTTT
>18|.|.|TRBJ2-4|TRBV7-9
CASSLGDSWGADKNIQYF
TGTGCCAGCAGCTTAGGGGACAGTTGGGGGGCGGACAAAAACATTCAGTACTTC
>13|.|TRBD2|TRBJ2-1|TRBV29-1
CSVAGTSHNEQFF
TGCAGCGTCGCCGGGACTAGCCACAATGAGCAGTTCTTC
>14|.|TRBD2|TRBJ2-5|TRBV5-4
CASSPGRVQETQYF
TGTGCCAGCAGCCCGGGGAGGGTTCAAGAGACCCAGTACTTC
>12|.|.|TRBJ1-1|TRBV5-6
CASSSGSPEAFF
TGTGCCAGCAGCTCCGGTAGTCCTGAAGCTTTCTTT
>16|.|TRBD2|TRBJ2-3|TRBV27
CASSFLAGGPPDTQYF
TGTGCCAGCAGTTTTCTGGCGGGAGGGCCTCCAGATACGCAGTATTTT
>14|once|.|TRBJ1-6|TRBV4-3
CASSPEASFRFLHF
TGCGCCAGCAGCCCTGAGGCCAGCTTTCGTTTCCTCCACTTT
>14|.|.|TRBJ2-5|TRBV27
CASSAHRYQETQYF
TGTGCCAGCAGCGCCCACAGGTACCAAGAGACCCAGTACTTC
>14|.|.|TRBJ1-5|TRBV10-3
CAISEIGGYQPQHF
TGTGCCATCAGTGAGATAGGGGGTTATCAGCCCCAGCATTTT
>16|.|TRBD2|TRBJ2-1|TRBV7-6
CASRPRGGSSYNEQFF
TGTGCCAGCAGACCCCGCGGGGGGAGCTCCTACAATGAGCAGTTCTTC
>15|.|TRBD1|TRBJ2-5|TRBV5-6
CASRGWTGAGETQYF
TGTGCCAGCAGAGGGTGGACAGGGGCGGGGGAGACCCAGTACTTC
>15|.|TRBD1|TRBJ1-1|TRBV27
CASSRQGRVNTEAFF
TGTGCCAGCAGCAGACAGGGGAGAGTGAACACTGAAGCTTTCTTT
>16|.|TRBD2|TRBJ2-2|TRBV4-1
CASSPVGGRGTGELFF
TGCGCCAGCAGCCCCGTGGGCGGGAGGGGAACCGGGGAGCTGTTTTTT
>13|.|.|TRBJ1-1|TRBV6-5
CASGRDPNTEAFF
TGTGCCAGCGGCAGGGATCCGAACACTGAAGCTTTCTTT